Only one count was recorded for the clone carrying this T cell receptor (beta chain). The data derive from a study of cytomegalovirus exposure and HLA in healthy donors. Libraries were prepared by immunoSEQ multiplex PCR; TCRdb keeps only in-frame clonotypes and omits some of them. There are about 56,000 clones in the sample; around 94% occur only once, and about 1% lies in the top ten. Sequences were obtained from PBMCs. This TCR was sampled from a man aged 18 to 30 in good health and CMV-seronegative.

The CDR3 protein is CASSGLAGNEQFF. Written as DNA, the CDR3 is TGTGCCAGCAGTGGACTAGCGGGCAATGAGCAGTTCTTC. The chain links TRBV6-5 to TRBJ2-1, with 11 bases aligning to TRBD2. The CDR3 is made up of 13 amino acids. J lost 6 bases, V lost 5 bases, and 0 bases had no gene match. Germline V CDR1 and CDR2: MNHEY, SVGAGI.